The next 15 T cell receptor beta chains were all read from a single sample in a study of T cell repertoires in cytomegalovirus infection. TCRdb itself ran the reads through MiXCR, one entry per CDR3 protein. The sample holds around 550,000 distinct CDR3 sequences, around a quarter seen once. The specimen sequenced was PBMCs. The receptors shown here come from a human donor in good health (CMV status not recorded). Some clones in this sample may be carry-over from other donors' samples.

The genes are TRBV4-1 and TRBJ2-7; 8 bases are a match to TRBD1. Germline lookup yields CDR1 MGHRA and CDR2 YSYEKL. The CDR3 contains 14 residues. Trimming took 4 bases from V and 3 from J; bases not matched to a gene: 5. This CDR3 is CASSPRQGNYEQYF. In DNA form, the CDR3 reads TGCGCCAGCAGCCCCCGACAGGGGAACTACGAGCAGTACTTC.

This clonotype was seen only a few times. The V and J genes are TRBV7-3 and TRBJ1-2, with D perhaps matching TRBD1 (6 bases). The CDR3 sequence is 16 residues long. V was cut by 0 bases and J by 3 bases, with 14 bases left in between. Germline CDR1 and CDR2: SGHTA and FQGTGA. The CDR3 loop is CASSLTSVQGDYGYTF. The CDR3, as DNA: TGTGCCAGCAGCTTAACATCGGTACAGGGAGACTATGGCTACACCTTC.

This chain uses TRBV27 with TRBJ2-7, with 9 bases fitting TRBD1. The CDR3 runs to 15 residues. Trimming cost V 3 bases and J 6 bases; bases outside gene matches: 9. CDR1 is MNHEY, CDR2 SMNVEV, per germline (reference sequence). The CDR3 is CASSFGDRELVEQYF. As DNA, the CDR3 is TGTGCCAGCAGTTTTGGGGACAGGGAGTTAGTCGAGCAGTACTTC.

This clonotype was detected only a few times. V and J are TRBV12-3 or TRBV12-4 and TRBJ1-4; D gene uncertain. Trimming cost V 3 bases and J 7 bases, with 9 bases left between them. This CDR3 comprises 13 residues. Here the CDR3 reads CASSLGNGEKLFF. The CDR3 region has the DNA TGTGCCAGCAGTTTGGGTAACGGTGAAAAACTGTTTTTT.

The rearrangement links TRBV29-1 to TRBJ2-1; 13 nucleotides align to TRBD2. Germline trimming cut 6 bases from V and 0 bases from J; bases unmatched to any gene: 5. The CDR3 is made up of 16 amino acids. The germline gives CDR1 SQVTM, CDR2 ANQGSEA. As DNA, the CDR3 is TGCAGCGTGGTCGGACTAGCGGGAGCCTCCTACAATGAGCAGTTCTTC. Translating gives CSVVGLAGASYNEQFF.

CDR3 nucleotide sequence: TGTGCTACAATGGGGGGTGGGAATGAGCAGTTCTTC. Translating it yields CATMGGGNEQFF. The chain carries TRBV25-1 and TRBJ2-1; D might be TRBD2 (6 bases). The CDR3 extends over 12 amino acids. Germline CDR1 MGHDK, CDR2 SYGVNS.

The chain has TRBV9 and TRBJ2-3; D call uncertain. Germline lookup yields CDR1 SGDLS and CDR2 YYNGEE. The CDR3 totals 15 residues. V dropped 3 bases and J dropped 4 bases, with 15 bases sitting between them. The DNA of the CDR3 is TGTGCCAGCAGCGCCAGTGGCGTCGGCGCAGATACGCAGTATTTT. This translates into CASSASGVGADTQYF.

This clonotype was observed a handful of times. V usage is TRBV20-1 and J usage is TRBJ2-7; the D is unclear. V shed 3 bases and J shed 4 bases, with 10 bases lying between them. There are 12 residues in the CDR3. Germline V lookup: CDR1 DFQATT, CDR2 SNEGSKA (reference sequence). The CDR3 sequence is CSARTVEYEQYF. CDR3 DNA sequence: TGCAGTGCTAGGACCGTGGAGTACGAGCAGTACTTC.

As to this clonotype: Germline and junction disagree at one end, which may indicate a read error. The V and J genes are TRBV19 and TRBJ1-1; maybe TRBD1 (6 bases). The CDR3 length is 15 residues. The germline gives CDR1 LNHDA, CDR2 SQIVND (reference sequence). The CDR3, as DNA: TGTGCCAGTAGTCTAGAACAGGGCCCCCACACTGAAGCTTTCTTT. Encoded protein: CASSLEQGPHTEAFF. The variable domain in full, with the rest retrieved from reference TRBV19 and TRBJ1-1, is DGGITQSPKYLFRKEGQNVTLSCEQNLNHDAMYWYRQDPGQGLRLIYYSQIVNDFQKGDIAEGYSVSREKKESFPLTVTSAQKNPTAFYLCASSLEQGPHTEAFFGQGTRLTVV.

This chain connects TRBV5-1 to TRBJ2-3, with 10 bases lining up with TRBD2. The CDR3 is made up of 17 amino acids. The junction had 13 bases not matched to a gene; V was cut back by 4 bases and J by 5 bases. Germline CDR1 is SGHRS and CDR2 is YFSETQ. The CDR3 loop is CASSPGLLAGAGDTQYF. In nucleotides, the CDR3 is TGCGCCAGCAGCCCGGGGCTTCTAGCGGGAGCTGGAGATACGCAGTATTTT.

A few counts support this clonotype. This sequence joins TRBV7-7 and TRBJ2-5; 7 nucleotides match TRBD1. The V segment lost 3 bases and the J segment 0 bases; nucleotides outside the gene matches: 7. The germline gives CDR1 SSHAT, CDR2 FNYEAQ (reference sequence). The CDR3 covers 16 residues. This CDR3 reads CASSLGTVLYQETQYF. CDR3 sequence (DNA): TGTGCCAGCAGCTTGGGGACAGTGTTGTACCAAGAGACCCAGTACTTC.

This chain joins TRBV27 and TRBJ1-5, with a tentative D call TRBD1 (5 bases). Germline V gives CDR1 MNHEY, CDR2 SMNVEV (reference sequence). There are 13 residues in the CDR3. With 7 bases removed from V and 8 bases from J, the gap between germline ends came to 15 bases. CDR3 amino acids: CASTDGLGEPQHF. The CDR3 region has the DNA TGTGCCAGCACTGACGGACTGGGGGAGCCCCAGCATTTT.

The CDR3 DNA is TGTGCCAGCAGCCCAGGGACTAGCGGGAGTATGGCAGATACGCAGTATTTT. It codes for CASSPGTSGSMADTQYF. The chain employs TRBV5-8 and TRBJ2-3; TRBD2 aligns across 14 bases. The trim removed 4 bases at V and 4 bases at J, leaving 8 bases unmatched. In germline, CDR1 is SGHTS, CDR2 YDEGEE. This CDR3 region has 17 residues.

The V gene is TRBV6-5, the J gene TRBJ2-5; 8 bases map to TRBD1. Per germline, CDR1 MNHEY and CDR2 SVGAGI. V lost 2 bases and J lost 4; bases outside the gene matches: 3. The CDR3 contains 14 residues. The CDR3 spells CASSYGQGGETQYF. In nucleotides, the CDR3 is TGTGCCAGCAGTTACGGACAGGGAGGAGAGACCCAGTACTTC.

This clonotype was counted many times. CDR3 nucleotides: TGTGCCAGCAGCCCCCGTGGACAGGGCTACTATGGCTACACCTTC. Translation: CASSPRGQGYYGYTF. The genes are TRBV7-2 and TRBJ1-2, with 8 bases aligning to TRBD1. CDR1 and CDR2 from the germline V gene are SGHTA and FQGNSA. Unmatched junction bases numbered 8, after V lost 5 bases and J lost 3 bases. The CDR3 contains 15 residues.